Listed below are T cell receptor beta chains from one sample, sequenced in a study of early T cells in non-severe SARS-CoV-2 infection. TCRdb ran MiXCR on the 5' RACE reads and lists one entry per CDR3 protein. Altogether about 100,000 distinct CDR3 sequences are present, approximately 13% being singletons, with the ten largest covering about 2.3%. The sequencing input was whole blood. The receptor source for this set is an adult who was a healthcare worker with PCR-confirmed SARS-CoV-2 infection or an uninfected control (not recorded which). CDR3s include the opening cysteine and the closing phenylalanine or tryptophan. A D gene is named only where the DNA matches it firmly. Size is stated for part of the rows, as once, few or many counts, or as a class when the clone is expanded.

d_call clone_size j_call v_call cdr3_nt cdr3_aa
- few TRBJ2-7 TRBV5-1 TGCGCCAGCAGCTTAGATACGGGGTCCTACGAGCAGTACTTC CASSLDTGSYEQYF
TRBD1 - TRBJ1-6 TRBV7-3 TGTGCCAGCAGCTTAGGGGGGTTGACAGGGGCGAATTCACCCCTCCACTTT CASSLGGLTGANSPLHF
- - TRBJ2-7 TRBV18 TGTGCCAGCTCACCAAGCCGCGTCTACGAGCAGTACTTC CASSPSRVYEQYF
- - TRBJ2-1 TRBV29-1 TGCAGCGTTGATCGGGACCGCTACAATGAGCAGTTCTTC CSVDRDRYNEQFF
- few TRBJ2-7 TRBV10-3 TGTGCCATCAGTGATCACGGGGGAATTTCCTACGAGCAGTACTTC CAISDHGGISYEQYF
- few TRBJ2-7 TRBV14 TGTGCCAGCAGCCAAGTGGGCAGGGGCTTAACCTACGAGCAGTACTTC CASSQVGRGLTYEQYF
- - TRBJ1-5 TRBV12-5 TGTGCTAGTGGCCGACAGGTAAATCAGCCCCAGCATTTT CASGRQVNQPQHF
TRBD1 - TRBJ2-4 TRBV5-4 TGTGCCAGCAGCTTGGTCGGGACAGGAGGCAAAAACATTCAGTACTTC CASSLVGTGGKNIQYF
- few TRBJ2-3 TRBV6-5 TGTGCCAGCAGACGGGGGAGAGGGTACCCGGCCACAGATACGCAGTATTTT CASRRGRGYPATDTQYF
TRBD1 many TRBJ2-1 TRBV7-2 TGTGCCAGCAGCTTAACCAGACAGGGGCTAGCCCAAGTAAATGAGCAGTTCTTC CASSLTRQGLAQVNEQFF
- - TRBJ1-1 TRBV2 TGTGCCAGCGGGGTGAACACTGAAGCTTTCTTT CASGVNTEAFF
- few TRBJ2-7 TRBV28 TGTGCCAGCAGTCCCGAGGGTCCCAAGAGCTACGAGCAGTACTTC CASSPEGPKSYEQYF
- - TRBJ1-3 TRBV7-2 TGTGCCAGCAGCAACCGGGGAGGGGGTTCTGGAAACACCATATATTTT CASSNRGGGSGNTIYF
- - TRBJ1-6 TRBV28 TGTGCCAGCAGTCGACAGCTGAATTCACCCCTCCACTTT CASSRQLNSPLHF
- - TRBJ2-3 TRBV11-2 TGTGCCAGCAGCTTAGAGGTGGTGGGGACAGATACGCAGTATTTT CASSLEVVGTDTQYF
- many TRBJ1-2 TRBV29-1 TGCAGCGTTGCTAGTGTACCCGCGAATGGCTACACCTTC CSVASVPANGYTF
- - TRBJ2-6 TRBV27 TGTGCCAGCAGGTCCCACTCTGGGGCCAACGTCCTGACTTTC CASRSHSGANVLTF
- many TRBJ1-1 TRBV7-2 TGTGCCAGCAGTCGCGCGGGGGTTAACACTGAAGCTTTCTTT CASSRAGVNTEAFF
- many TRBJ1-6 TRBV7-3 TGTGCCAGCAGCTCTCGGACAGCGGGGACCTATAATTCACCCCTCCACTTT CASSSRTAGTYNSPLHF
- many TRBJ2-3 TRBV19 TGTGCCAGTAGTATACTACCTAGCACAGATACGCAGTATTTT CASSILPSTDTQYF
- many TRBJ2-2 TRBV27 TGTGCCAGCAGCCGTGGGGGAAACCAGGGCGGGGAGCTGTTTTTT CASSRGGNQGGELFF
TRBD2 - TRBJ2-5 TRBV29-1 TGCAGCGTAACTACGCTAGCGGCAAGTCAAGAGACCCAGTACTTC CSVTTLAASQETQYF
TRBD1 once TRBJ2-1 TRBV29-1 TGCAGCGCTACGGGACAGCCCAATGAGCAGTTCTTC CSATGQPNEQFF
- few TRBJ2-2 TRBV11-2 TGTGCCAGCAGCTTAAATAGGGGACAGAACACCGGGGAGCTGTTTTTT CASSLNRGQNTGELFF
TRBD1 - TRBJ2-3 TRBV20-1 TGCAGTGCTAGACCAATACCGGGACAGATCGGAGCAGATACGCAGTATTTT CSARPIPGQIGADTQYF
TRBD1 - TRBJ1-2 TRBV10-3 TGTGCCATCAGCCCGACAGGGCTCGTCTATGGCTACACCTTC CAISPTGLVYGYTF
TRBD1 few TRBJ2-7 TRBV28 TGTGCCAGCAGTTTATCCCCCTTGCAGGGGGATTACGAGCAGTACTTC CASSLSPLQGDYEQYF
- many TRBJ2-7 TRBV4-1 TGCGCCAGCAGCGCAGGTGACAGTTCCTACGAGCAGTACTTC CASSAGDSSYEQYF
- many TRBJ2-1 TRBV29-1 TGCAGCGTTGTGGGCTGGACTTCGAACTACAATGAGCAGTTCTTC CSVVGWTSNYNEQFF
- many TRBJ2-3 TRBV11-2 TGTGCCAGCGGAAGCACAGATACGCAGTATTTT CASGSTDTQYF
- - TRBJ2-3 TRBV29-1 TGCAGCGTTGGTAGCACAGATACGCAGTATTTT CSVGSTDTQYF
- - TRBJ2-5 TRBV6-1 TGTGCCAGCAGTGAAATACAGGTCAGACATAAAGAGACCCAGTACTTC CASSEIQVRHKETQYF
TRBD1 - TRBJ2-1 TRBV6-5 TGTGCCAGCAGGCGAGGGCAGGGGGCACAGTACAATGAGCAGTTCTTC CASRRGQGAQYNEQFF
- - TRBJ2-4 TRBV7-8 TGTGCCAGCAGGGGGGCCTCTGAAAGCATTCAGTACTTC CASRGASESIQYF
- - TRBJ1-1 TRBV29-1 TGCAGCGTTGAGGGAGGGAGAGGGATGAACACTGAAGCTTTCTTT CSVEGGRGMNTEAFF
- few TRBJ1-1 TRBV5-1 TGCGCCAGCAGATCGTACACCAACACTGAAGCTTTCTTT CASRSYTNTEAFF
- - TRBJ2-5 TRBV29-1 TGCAGCGGAGGGGGGGAAGAGACCCAGTACTTC CSGGGEETQYF
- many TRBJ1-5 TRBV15 TGTGCCACCAGCAGAGAAAGGGATCAGCCCCAGCATTTT CATSRERDQPQHF
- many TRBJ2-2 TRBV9 TGTGCCAGCAGCGGCAGACAGCAACTATCTCTGTCCACCGGGGAGCTGTTTTTT CASSGRQQLSLSTGELFF
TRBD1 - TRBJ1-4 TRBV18 TGTGCCAGCTCACCACTGACAGGGGTAGGCGCAAATGAAAAACTGTTTTTT CASSPLTGVGANEKLFF
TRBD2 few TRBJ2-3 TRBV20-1 TGCAGTGCGGAGCGGGGAGGCACAGATACGCAGTATTTT CSAERGGTDTQYF
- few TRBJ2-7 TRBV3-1 TGTGCCAGCTCTACTTATTCCCCCCGGCGGGCGTCCTCCTACGAGCAGTACTTC CASSTYSPRRASSYEQYF
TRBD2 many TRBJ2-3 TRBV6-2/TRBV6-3 TGTGCCAGCAGTTACCCACGGGGGGGCGTAGATACGCAGTATTTT CASSYPRGGVDTQYF
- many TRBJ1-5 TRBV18 TGTGCCAGCTCCTCTGCTCCCGGGAACGATCAGCCCCAGCATTTT CASSSAPGNDQPQHF
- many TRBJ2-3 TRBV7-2 TGTGCCAGCAGCTCCGGACCGGTACGAGATACGCAGTATTTT CASSSGPVRDTQYF
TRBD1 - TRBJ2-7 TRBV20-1 TGCAGTGCAGCAGGGGGCATGTACGAGCAGTACTTC CSAAGGMYEQYF
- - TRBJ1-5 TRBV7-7 TGTGCTGCGGGGACACGAAGCAATCAGCCCCAGCATTTT CAAGTRSNQPQHF
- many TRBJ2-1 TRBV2 TGTGCCAGCAGTGCGCCGGGGAACAATGAGCAGTTCTTC CASSAPGNNEQFF
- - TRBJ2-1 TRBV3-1 TGTCCCAGCAGCCAAGATCTGAATGAGCAGCTCTTC CPSSQDLNEQLF
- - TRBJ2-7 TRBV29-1 TGCAGCGTTCAAGTACAGTGGGGTGGGTACGAGCAGTACTTC CSVQVQWGGYEQYF
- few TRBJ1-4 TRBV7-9 TGTGCCAGCAGCCCAAGCAGGACTGGCGAAAAACTGTTTTTT CASSPSRTGEKLFF
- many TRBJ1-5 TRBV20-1 TGCAGTGCTTTCCCCCGGGGGGGGCTTCGCAATCAGCCCCAGCATTTT CSAFPRGGLRNQPQHF
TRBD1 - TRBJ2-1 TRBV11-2 TGTGCCAGCAGGAGACCAGGGACAGCTATTGTTGAGCAGTTCTTC CASRRPGTAIVEQFF
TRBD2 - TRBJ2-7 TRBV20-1 TGCAGTGCTAGAGGGGTAGCGGGCCTTTACGAGCAGTACTTC CSARGVAGLYEQYF
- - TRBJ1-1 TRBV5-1 TGCGCCAGCAGTACGAGGACTGCGGGCACTGAAGCTTTCTTT CASSTRTAGTEAFF